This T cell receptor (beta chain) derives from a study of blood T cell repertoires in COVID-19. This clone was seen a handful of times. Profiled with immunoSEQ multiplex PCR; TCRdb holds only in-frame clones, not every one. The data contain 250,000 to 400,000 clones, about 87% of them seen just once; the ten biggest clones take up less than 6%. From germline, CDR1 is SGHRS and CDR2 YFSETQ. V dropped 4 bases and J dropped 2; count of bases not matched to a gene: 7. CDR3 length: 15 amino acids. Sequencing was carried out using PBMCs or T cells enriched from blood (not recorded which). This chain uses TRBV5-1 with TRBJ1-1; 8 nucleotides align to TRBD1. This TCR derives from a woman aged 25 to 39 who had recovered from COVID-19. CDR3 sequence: CASSMGTGTNTEAFF. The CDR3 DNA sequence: TGCGCCAGCAGCATGGGGACAGGAACTAACACTGAAGCTTTCTTT.